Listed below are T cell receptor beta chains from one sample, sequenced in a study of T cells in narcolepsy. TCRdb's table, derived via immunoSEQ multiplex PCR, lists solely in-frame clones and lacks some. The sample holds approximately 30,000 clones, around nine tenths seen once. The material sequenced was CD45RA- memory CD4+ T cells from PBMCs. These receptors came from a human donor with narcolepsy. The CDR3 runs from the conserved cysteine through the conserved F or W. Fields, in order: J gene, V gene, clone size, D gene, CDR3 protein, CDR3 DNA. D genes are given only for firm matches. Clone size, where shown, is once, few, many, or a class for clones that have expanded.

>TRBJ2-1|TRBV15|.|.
CATSRDSGLGLEQFF
TGTGCCACCAGCAGAGATTCCGGTTTGGGGTTAGAGCAGTTCTTC
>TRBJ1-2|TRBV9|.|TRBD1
CASSPLGQGGVGYTF
TGTGCCAGCAGCCCTCTCGGCCAGGGGGGCGTAGGCTACACCTTC
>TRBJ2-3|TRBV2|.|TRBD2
CYSRGGLTDTQYF
TGCTATAGCCGGGGGGGCCTGACAGATACGCAGTATTTT
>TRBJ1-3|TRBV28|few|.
CASSARSNTIYF
TGTGCCAGCAGTGCTAGGTCGAACACCATATATTTT
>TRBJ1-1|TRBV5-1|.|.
CASSLGHLMNTEAFF
TGCGCCAGCAGCTTGGGACATCTCATGAACACTGAAGCTTTCTTT
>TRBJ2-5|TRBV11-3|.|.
CASSLGAGLETQYF
TGTGCCAGCAGCTTAGGGGCCGGGTTGGAGACCCAGTACTTC
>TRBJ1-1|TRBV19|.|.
CASTGTLRNTEAFF
TGTGCCAGTACTGGGACGCTCCGGAACACTGAAGCTTTCTTT
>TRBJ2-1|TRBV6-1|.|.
CASSERGGVSSYNEQFF
TGTGCCAGCAGTGAACGAGGGGGAGTGAGCTCCTACAATGAGCAGTTCTTC
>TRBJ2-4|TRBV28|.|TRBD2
CASTWGGLAKNIQYF
TGTGCCAGCACCTGGGGGGGTCTAGCCAAAAACATTCAGTACTTC
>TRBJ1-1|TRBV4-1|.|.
CASSQETGYSYAEAFF
TGCGCCAGCAGCCAAGAAACAGGGTACAGCTACGCTGAAGCTTTCTTT
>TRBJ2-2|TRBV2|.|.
CASSESPAGELFF
TGTGCCAGCAGTGAATCCCCCGCCGGGGAGCTGTTTTTT
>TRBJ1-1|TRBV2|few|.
CASSVGQGSTEAFF
TGTGCCAGCAGTGTGGGTCAGGGGAGCACTGAAGCTTTCTTT
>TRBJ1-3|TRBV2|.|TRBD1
CASSEGQGVSGNTIYF
TGTGCCAGCAGTGAGGGACAGGGGGTCTCTGGAAACACCATATATTTT
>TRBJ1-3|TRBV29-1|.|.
CSGKGNGNTIYF
TGCAGCGGGAAGGGGAATGGAAACACCATATATTTT
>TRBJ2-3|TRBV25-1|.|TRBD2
CASSDSGTTDTQYF
TGTGCCAGCAGTGATAGCGGGACCACAGATACGCAGTATTTT
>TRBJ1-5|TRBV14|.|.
CASSQESNQPQHF
TGTGCCAGCAGCCAAGAAAGCAATCAGCCCCAGCATTTT
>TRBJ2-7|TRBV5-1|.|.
CASSLLGEAPGKRRYEQYF
TGCGCCAGCAGCCTCCTGGGTGAGGCGCCCGGGAAAAGGAGGTACGAGCAGTACTTC
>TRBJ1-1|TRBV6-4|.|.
CAIQNTEAFF
TGTGCCATCCAAAACACTGAAGCTTTCTTT
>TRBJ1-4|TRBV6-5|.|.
CASSSYSTVPNEKLFF
TGTGCCAGCAGTTCATATTCGACAGTCCCTAATGAAAAACTGTTTTTT
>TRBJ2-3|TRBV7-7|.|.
CASSPLGEYTDTQYF
TGTGCCAGCAGCCCTCTGGGGGAGTACACAGATACGCAGTATTTT
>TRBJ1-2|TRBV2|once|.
CASSPGGGHYGYTF
TGTGCCAGCAGCCCCGGGGGAGGACACTATGGCTACACCTTC
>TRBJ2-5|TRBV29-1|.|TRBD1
CSARSGTDLETQYF
TGCAGCGCCCGTTCCGGGACAGACTTAGAGACCCAGTACTTC
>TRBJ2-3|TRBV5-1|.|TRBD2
CASSLGLAGGQAQYF
TGCGCCAGCAGCTTAGGGCTAGCGGGGGGGCAGGCGCAGTATTTT
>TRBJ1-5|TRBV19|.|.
CASSIKGPQSQHF
TGTGCCAGTAGTATAAAGGGACCTCAGTCCCAGCATTTT
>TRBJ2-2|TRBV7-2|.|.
CASSLAGRGELFF
TGTGCCAGCAGCTTAGCGGGCCGCGGGGAGCTGTTTTTT
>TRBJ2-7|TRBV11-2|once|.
CASSRGVSYEQYF
TGTGCCAGCAGCCGTGGGGTCTCCTACGAGCAGTACTTC
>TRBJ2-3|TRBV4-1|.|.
CASSQGDRTDTQYF
TGCGCCAGCAGCCAAGGGGACCGCACAGATACGCAGTATTTT
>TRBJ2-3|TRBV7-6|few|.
CASSSTSRGQYF
TGTGCCAGCAGCTCCACCTCCAGGGGGCAGTATTTT
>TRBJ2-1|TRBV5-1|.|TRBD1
CASSLAGTGSYNEQFF
TGCGCCAGCAGCTTGGCCGGGACAGGGAGTTACAATGAGCAGTTCTTC
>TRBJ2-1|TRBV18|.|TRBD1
CASSEGAAYNEQFF
TGTGCCAGCTCAGAGGGGGCGGCCTACAATGAGCAGTTCTTC
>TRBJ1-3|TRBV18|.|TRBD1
CASSPRSGGSGNTIYF
TGTGCCAGCTCGCCGAGATCAGGGGGCTCTGGAAACACCATATATTTT
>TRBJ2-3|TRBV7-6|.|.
CASSSLGDTQYF
TGTGCCAGCAGCTCTCTGGGAGATACGCAGTATTTT
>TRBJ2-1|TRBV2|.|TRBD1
CASSLGQQPFF
TGTGCCAGCAGTCTGGGACAGCAACCGTTCTTC
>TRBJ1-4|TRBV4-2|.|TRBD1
CASSPQGAGEKLFF
TGTGCCAGCAGCCCCCAGGGGGCAGGTGAAAAACTGTTTTTT
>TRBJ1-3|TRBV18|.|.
CASSPRREDAIYF
TGTGCCAGCTCACCACGAAGGGAGGACGCCATATATTTT
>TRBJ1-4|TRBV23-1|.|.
CASRLWVAGNEKLFF
TGCGCCAGCCGATTGTGGGTGGCGGGTAATGAAAAACTGTTTTTT
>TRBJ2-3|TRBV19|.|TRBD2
CASSTQRGGTDTQYF
TGTGCCAGTAGTACCCAGCGGGGGGGCACAGATACGCAGTATTTT
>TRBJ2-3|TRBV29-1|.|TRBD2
CSVLAGGGADTQYF
TGCAGCGTCCTAGCGGGGGGCGGGGCAGATACGCAGTATTTT
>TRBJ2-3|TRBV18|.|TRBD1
CASSPSRQGAIDTQYF
TGTGCCAGCTCACCATCGCGACAGGGGGCTATAGATACGCAGTATTTT
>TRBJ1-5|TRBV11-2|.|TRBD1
CASSRAGTGGQAQHF
TGTGCCAGCAGCCGCGCCGGGACAGGGGGCCAGGCCCAGCATTTT
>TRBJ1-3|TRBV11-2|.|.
CASSLGGVTSSGNTIYF
TGTGCCAGCAGCTTAGGAGGGGTGACTTCCTCTGGAAACACCATATATTTT
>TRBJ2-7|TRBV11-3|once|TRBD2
CASSLGLAGNYEQYF
TGTGCCAGCAGCCTAGGACTAGCGGGGAATTACGAGCAGTACTTC
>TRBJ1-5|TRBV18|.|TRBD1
CASSPGQGGQRPQHF
TGTGCCAGCTCGCCGGGACAGGGTGGGCAGAGGCCCCAGCATTTT
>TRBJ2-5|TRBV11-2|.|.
CASSRTDRNQETQYF
TGTGCCAGCAGCCGGACGGACCGCAACCAAGAGACCCAGTACTTC
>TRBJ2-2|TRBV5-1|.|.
CASSLGPVTGELFF
TGCGCCAGCAGCTTGGGTCCAGTAACCGGGGAGCTGTTTTTT
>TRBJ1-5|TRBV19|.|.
CASSIKGTSNQPQHF
TGTGCCAGTAGTATAAAGGGAACGAGCAATCAGCCCCAGCATTTT
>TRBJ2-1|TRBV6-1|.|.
CASSEALALEQFF
TGTGCCAGCAGTGAGGCGCTAGCACTCGAGCAGTTCTTC
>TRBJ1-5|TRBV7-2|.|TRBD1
CASSLGQGLNQPQHF
TGTGCCAGCAGCTTAGGACAGGGTCTCAATCAGCCCCAGCATTTT
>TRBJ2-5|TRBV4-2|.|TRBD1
CASSQGQGVETQYF
TGTGCCAGCAGCCAAGGACAGGGAGTGGAGACCCAGTACTTC
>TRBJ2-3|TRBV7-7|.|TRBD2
CASSSGTSAADTQYF
TGTGCCAGCAGCTCCGGGACTAGCGCAGCAGATACGCAGTATTTT
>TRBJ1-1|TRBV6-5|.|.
CASSLTDRLNTEAFF
TGTGCCAGCAGCTTGACCGACAGGCTGAACACTGAAGCTTTCTTT
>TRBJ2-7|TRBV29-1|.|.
CSVGRGGAQQYF
TGCAGCGTTGGTCGAGGCGGGGCCCAGCAGTACTTC
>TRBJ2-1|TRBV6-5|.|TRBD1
CASSSGTGGLNEQFF
TGTGCCAGCAGCTCCGGGACAGGGGGTCTCAATGAGCAGTTCTTC
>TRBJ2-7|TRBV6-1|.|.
CASSGLRDIAYEQYF
TGTGCCAGCAGCGGACTCCGGGACATCGCCTACGAGCAGTACTTC